This entry is about one T cell receptor beta chain. This specimen comes from a study of CD8+ T cells in alopecia areata. J gave up 7 bases and V 4 bases, and 8 bases lay outside the gene matches. Germline V gene data show CDR1 as SGHRS and CDR2 as YFSETQ. The CDR3 spans 15 residues. cDNA serving as the sequencing template came from extracted, reverse transcribed RNA. The protocol was immunoSEQ multiplex PCR, while the TCRdb copy is restricted to in-frame clones and leaves out a portion. Of 95,000 to 100,000 clones detected, about 58% appear once; the ten largest clones hold 15% to 19%. Treatment described: oral pan-JAK inhibitor, 5-10 mg twice daily.

V gene TRBV5-1 combines with J gene TRBJ1-1, with TRBD1 matching over 12 bases. This clonotype originated in a human donor with alopecia areata. This material consisted of CD8+ T cells sorted from blood, taken at week 4, from a patient treated with tofacitinib. CDR3 sequence: CASSEGQGARNEAFF. The CDR3 DNA follows: TGCGCCAGCAGCGAGGGACAGGGGGCCCGGAATGAAGCTTTCTTT.